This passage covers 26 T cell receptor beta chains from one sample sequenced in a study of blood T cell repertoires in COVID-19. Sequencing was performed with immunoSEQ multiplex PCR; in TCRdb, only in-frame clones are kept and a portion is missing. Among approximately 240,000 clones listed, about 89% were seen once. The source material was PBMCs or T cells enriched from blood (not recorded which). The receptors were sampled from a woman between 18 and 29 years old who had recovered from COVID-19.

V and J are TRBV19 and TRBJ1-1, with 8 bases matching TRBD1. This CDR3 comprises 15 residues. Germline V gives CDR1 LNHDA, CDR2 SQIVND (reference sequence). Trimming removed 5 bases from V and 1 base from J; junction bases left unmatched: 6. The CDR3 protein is CASSPGDRPNTEAFF. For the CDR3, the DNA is TGTGCCAGTAGTCCCGGGGACAGGCCGAACACTGAAGCTTTCTTT. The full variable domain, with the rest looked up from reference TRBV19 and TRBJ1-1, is DGGITQSPKYLFRKEGQNVTLSCEQNLNHDAMYWYRQDPGQGLRLIYYSQIVNDFQKGDIAEGYSVSREKKESFPLTVTSAQKNPTAFYLCASSPGDRPNTEAFFGQGTRLTVV.

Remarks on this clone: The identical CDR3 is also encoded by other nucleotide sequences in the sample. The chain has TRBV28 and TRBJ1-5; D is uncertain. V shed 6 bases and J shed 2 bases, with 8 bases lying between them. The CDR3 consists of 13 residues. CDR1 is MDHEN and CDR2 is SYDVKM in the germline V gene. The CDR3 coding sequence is TGTGCCAGCAGGAGGGCGGGCAATCAGCCCCAGCATTTT. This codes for CASRRAGNQPQHF.

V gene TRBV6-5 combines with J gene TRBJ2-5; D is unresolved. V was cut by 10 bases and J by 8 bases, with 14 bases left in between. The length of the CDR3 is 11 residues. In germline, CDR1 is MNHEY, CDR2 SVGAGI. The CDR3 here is CATTAARTQYF. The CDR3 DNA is TGTGCCACTACAGCAGCCCGAACCCAGTACTTC.

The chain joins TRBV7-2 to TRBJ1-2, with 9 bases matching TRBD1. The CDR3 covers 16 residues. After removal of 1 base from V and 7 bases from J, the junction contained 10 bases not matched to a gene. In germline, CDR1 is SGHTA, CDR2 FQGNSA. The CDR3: CASSLVSGQGLGGYTF. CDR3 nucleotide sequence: TGTGCCAGCAGCTTAGTGTCGGGACAGGGTTTAGGTGGCTACACCTTC.

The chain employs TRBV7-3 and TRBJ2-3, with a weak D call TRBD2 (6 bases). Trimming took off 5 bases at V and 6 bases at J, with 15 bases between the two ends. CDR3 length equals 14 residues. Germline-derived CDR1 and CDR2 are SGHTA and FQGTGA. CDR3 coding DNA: TGTGCCAGCAGCCGAGGAGGGGTCCCCGATACGCAGTATTTT. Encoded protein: CASSRGGVPDTQYF.

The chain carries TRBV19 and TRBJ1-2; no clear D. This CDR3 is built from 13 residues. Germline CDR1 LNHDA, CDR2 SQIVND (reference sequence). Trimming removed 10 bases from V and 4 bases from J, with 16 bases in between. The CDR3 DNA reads TGTGCCACGGCGGGCAGATCCCTCTATGGCTACACCTTC. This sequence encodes CATAGRSLYGYTF. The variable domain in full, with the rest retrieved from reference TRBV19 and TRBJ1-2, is DGGITQSPKYLFRKEGQNVTLSCEQNLNHDAMYWYRQDPGQGLRLIYYSQIVNDFQKGDIAEGYSVSREKKESFPLTVTSAQKNPTAFYLCATAGRSLYGYTFGSGTRLTVV.

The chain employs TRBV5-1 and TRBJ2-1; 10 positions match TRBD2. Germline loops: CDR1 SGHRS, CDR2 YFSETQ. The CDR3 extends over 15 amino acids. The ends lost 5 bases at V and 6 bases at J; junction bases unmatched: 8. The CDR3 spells CASRLTSGVFNEQFF. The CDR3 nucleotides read TGCGCCAGCAGATTAACTAGCGGGGTTTTCAATGAGCAGTTCTTC.

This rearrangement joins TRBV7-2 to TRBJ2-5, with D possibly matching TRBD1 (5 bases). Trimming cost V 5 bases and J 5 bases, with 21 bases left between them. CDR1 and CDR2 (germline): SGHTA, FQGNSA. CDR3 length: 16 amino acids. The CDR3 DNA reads TGTGCCAGCAGCCCCTTGCCGGACATGGGGTCGGAGACCCAGTACTTC. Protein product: CASSPLPDMGSETQYF.

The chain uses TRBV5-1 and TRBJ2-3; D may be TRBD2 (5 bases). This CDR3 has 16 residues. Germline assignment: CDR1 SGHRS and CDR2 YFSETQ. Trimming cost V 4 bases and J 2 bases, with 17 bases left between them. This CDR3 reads CASSPGGRTVTDTQYF. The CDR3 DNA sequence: TGCGCCAGCAGCCCTGGAGGCAGAACAGTCACAGATACGCAGTATTTT.

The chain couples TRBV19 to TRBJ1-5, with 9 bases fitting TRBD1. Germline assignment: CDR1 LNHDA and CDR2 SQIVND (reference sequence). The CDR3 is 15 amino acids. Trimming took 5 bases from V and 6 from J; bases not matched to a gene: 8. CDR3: CASSLGTGRSQPQHF. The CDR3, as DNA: TGTGCCAGTAGTCTCGGGACAGGGCGGAGTCAGCCCCAGCATTTT.

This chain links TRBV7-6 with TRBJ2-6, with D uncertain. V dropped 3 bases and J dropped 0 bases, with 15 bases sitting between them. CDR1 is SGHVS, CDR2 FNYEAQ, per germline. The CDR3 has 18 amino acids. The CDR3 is CASSFSRSPLSGANVLTF. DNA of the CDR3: TGTGCCAGCAGCTTTTCGAGGTCTCCTCTCTCTGGGGCCAACGTCCTGACTTTC.

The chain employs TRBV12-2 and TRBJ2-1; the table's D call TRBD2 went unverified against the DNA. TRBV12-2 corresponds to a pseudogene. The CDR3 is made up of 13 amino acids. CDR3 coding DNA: TGTGCAAGTCGCTTATCGGGCTACAATGAGCAGTTCTTC. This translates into CASRLSGYNEQFF.

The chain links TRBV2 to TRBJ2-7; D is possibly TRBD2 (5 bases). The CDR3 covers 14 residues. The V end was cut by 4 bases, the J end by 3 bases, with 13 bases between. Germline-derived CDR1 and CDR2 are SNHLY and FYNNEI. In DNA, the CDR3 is TGTGCCAGCAGTGCTCGAGGGAATGGCTACGAGCAGTACTTC. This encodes CASSARGNGYEQYF.

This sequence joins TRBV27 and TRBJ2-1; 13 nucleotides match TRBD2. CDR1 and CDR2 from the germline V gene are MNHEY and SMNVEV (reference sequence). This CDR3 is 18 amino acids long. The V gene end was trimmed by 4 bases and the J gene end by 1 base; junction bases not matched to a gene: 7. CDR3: CASSSPGLAGVSYNEQFF. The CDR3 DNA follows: TGTGCCAGCAGTTCCCCCGGACTAGCGGGAGTTTCCTACAATGAGCAGTTCTTC.

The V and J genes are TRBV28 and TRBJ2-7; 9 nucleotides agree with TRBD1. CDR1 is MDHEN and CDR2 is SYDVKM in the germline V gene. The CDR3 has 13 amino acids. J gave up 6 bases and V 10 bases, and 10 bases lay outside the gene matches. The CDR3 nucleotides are TGTGCCACCCGGACAGGGGAGTACTCCGAGCAGTACTTC. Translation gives CATRTGEYSEQYF.

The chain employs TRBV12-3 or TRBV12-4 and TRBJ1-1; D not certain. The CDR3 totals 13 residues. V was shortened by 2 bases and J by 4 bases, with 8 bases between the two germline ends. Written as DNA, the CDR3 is TGTGCCAGCAGTTTAAATGAGGGCACTGAAGCTTTCTTT. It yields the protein CASSLNEGTEAFF.

The CDR3 spells CASSEEGTGNQPQHF. CDR3 in DNA: TGTGCCAGCAGTGAAGAGGGGACAGGGAATCAGCCCCAGCATTTT. The genes are TRBV2 and TRBJ1-5, with TRBD1 matching over 9 bases. After removal of 1 base from V and 4 bases from J, the junction contained 2 bases not matched to a gene. The CDR3 runs to 15 residues. Germline loops: CDR1 SNHLY, CDR2 FYNNEI.

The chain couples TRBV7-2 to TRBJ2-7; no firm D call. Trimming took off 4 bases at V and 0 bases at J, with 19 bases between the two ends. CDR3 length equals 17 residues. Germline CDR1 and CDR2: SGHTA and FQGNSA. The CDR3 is CASSSEPLVRSSYEQYF. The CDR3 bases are TGTGCCAGCAGCTCCGAACCTCTAGTGAGGAGCTCCTACGAGCAGTACTTC.

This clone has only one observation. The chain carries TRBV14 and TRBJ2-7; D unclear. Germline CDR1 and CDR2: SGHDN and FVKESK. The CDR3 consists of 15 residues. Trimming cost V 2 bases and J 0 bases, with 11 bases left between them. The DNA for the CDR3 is TGTGCCAGCAGCCAATACGACTTCAGCTCCTACGAGCAGTACTTC. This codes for CASSQYDFSSYEQYF.

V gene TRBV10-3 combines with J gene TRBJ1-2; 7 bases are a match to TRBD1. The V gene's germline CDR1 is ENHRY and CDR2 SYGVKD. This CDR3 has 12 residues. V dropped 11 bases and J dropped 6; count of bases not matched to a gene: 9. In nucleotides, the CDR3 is TGTGCCCTCAAGGGGGACAGAGATGGCTACACCTTC. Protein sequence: CALKGDRDGYTF.

The CDR3 protein is CASSGGLGTEAFF. The CDR3 DNA reads as TGTGCCAGCAGTGGGGGGTTGGGAACTGAAGCTTTCTTT. The chain is built from TRBV5-4 and TRBJ1-1, with a tentative D call TRBD1 (5 bases). Germline CDR1 SGHNT, CDR2 YYREEE (reference sequence). The CDR3 has 13 residues. The V end lost 5 bases, the J end lost 5 bases, and 13 bases lay between the germline ends.

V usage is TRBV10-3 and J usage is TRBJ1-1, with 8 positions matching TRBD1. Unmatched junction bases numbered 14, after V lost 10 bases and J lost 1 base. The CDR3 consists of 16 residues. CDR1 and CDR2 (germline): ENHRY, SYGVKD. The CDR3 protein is CATLPLGQGKNTEAFF. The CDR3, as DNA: TGTGCCACCCTTCCCCTAGGACAGGGAAAGAACACTGAAGCTTTCTTT.

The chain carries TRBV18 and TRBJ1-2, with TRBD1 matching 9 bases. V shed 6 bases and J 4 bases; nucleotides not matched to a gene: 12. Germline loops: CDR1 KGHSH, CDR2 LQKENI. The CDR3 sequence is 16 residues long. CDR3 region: CASSRGTGKGFYGYTF. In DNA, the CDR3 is TGTGCCAGCTCCCGAGGGACAGGGAAGGGTTTCTATGGCTACACCTTC.

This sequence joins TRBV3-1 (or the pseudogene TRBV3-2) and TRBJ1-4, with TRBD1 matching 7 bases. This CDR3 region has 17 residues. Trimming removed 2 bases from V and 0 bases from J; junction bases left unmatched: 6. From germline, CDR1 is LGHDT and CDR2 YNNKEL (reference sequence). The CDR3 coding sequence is TGTGCCAGCAGCCAAAAACAGGGGATCTCAACTAATGAAAAACTGTTTTTT. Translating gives CASSQKQGISTNEKLFF.

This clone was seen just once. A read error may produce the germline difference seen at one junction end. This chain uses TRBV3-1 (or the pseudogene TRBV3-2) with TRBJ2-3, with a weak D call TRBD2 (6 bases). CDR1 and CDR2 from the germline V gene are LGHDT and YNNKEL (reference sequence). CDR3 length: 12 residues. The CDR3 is CASSPRLDAQYF. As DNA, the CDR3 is TGTGCCAGCAGCCCCAGACTAGATGCGCAGTATTTT.

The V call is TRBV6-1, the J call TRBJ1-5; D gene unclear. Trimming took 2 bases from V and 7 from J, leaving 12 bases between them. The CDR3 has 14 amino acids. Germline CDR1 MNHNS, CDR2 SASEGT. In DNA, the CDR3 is TGTGCCAGCAGTGAAATTGTGGTGGGCCAGCCCCAGCATTTT. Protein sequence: CASSEIVVGQPQHF.